This entry lists 5 T cell receptor beta chains sequenced from one sample in a study of T cells after yellow fever vaccination (dated by TCRdb to the late 2010s). Library preparation employed 5' RACE. TCRdb lists the instrument as Illumina HiSeq 2500. Clones were called with MiXCR by TCRdb after fastp trimmed the public reads at Q25, and only in-frame beta chains were retained. Rows with a matching CDR3 protein are joined into one entry that keeps the most common DNA and genes. In all, the sample holds approximately 580,000 distinct CDR3 sequences, and roughly a sixth of those were seen once. The ten largest clones represent roughly 17% of the sample. According to the study, the label for this sample's treatment or condition signals: live attenuated yellow fever vaccine strain. The sample consisted of PBMCs, taken 4 to 6 days after the first yellow fever vaccination. The receptors here all came from a young man who received the YFV17D yellow fever vaccine.

This clonotype was detected a few times. This sequence joins TRBV6-2 or TRBV6-3 and TRBJ1-1; TRBD1 matches at 7 bases. Germline V gene lookup returns CDR1 MNHEY and CDR2 SVGEGT. The CDR3 consists of 19 residues. The ends lost 4 bases at V and 1 base at J; junction bases unmatched: 18. The CDR3: CASSSPSRGGQYKNTEAFF. In DNA form, the CDR3 reads TGTGCCAGCAGTTCCCCTTCCCGGGGGGGACAGTATAAGAACACTGAAGCTTTCTTT.

The J gene is TRBJ2-2, the V gene TRBV6-5; D remains unclear. CDR1 is MNHEY, CDR2 SVGAGI, per germline. The CDR3 totals 17 residues. The V end was cut by 0 bases, the J end by 8 bases, with 19 bases between. This CDR3 reads CASSYSKKFPGGGELFF. CDR3 bases: TGTGCCAGCAGTTACTCAAAAAAGTTCCCGGGTGGTGGGGAGCTGTTTTTT.

With regard to this clonotype: Possible read error: a much larger clone is one base away. The chain has TRBV6-5 and TRBJ2-3; D not certain. This CDR3 has 13 amino acids. V lost 2 bases and J 0 bases, leaving 3 bases between the germline ends. Looked up from germline, CDR1 is MNHEY and CDR2 is SVGAGI. The CDR3 nucleotides read TGTGCCAGCAGTTACAAGAGCACAGATACGCAGTATTTT. This translates into CASSYKSTDTQYF.

In its sample, this clonotype was seen a few times. The chain has TRBV7-2 and TRBJ2-1; D is perhaps TRBD1 (6 bases). Germline V gene sequence: CDR1 SGHTA, CDR2 FQGNSA. Trimming stripped 5 bases from V and 6 bases from J, with 11 bases between. The CDR3 totals 13 residues. CDR3 nucleotides: TGTGCCAGCAGCAAAGGACAGTTCAATGAGCAGTTCTTC. Its translation: CASSKGQFNEQFF.

V and J are TRBV19 and TRBJ2-3; 8 nucleotides agree with TRBD2. Trimming took 2 bases from V and 4 from J; bases not matched to a gene: 5. Germline loops: CDR1 LNHDA, CDR2 SQIVND (reference sequence). The CDR3 is made up of 15 amino acids. The CDR3 region is CASSILASGPDTQYF. The DNA of the CDR3 is TGTGCCAGTAGTATACTCGCTAGCGGGCCAGATACGCAGTATTTT.